The sequence of this TCR beta chain was determined in a study of post-analysis software for immune sequencing data. The study's findings and limits: In patients, about five TRBV segments were more frequent than in controls, with TRBV5-6, TRBV5-1 and TRBV20-1 among them.

Presence of unique molecular identifiers characterized the TCR beta cDNA libraries. TCRdb itself ran the PCR reads through MiXCR, one entry per CDR3 protein. The sample has hundreds of thousands of distinct CDR3 sequences; over 45% are singletons. In regard to this clonotype: Its antigen remains unknown.

V dropped 3 bases and J dropped 4 bases, with 10 bases sitting between them. Looked up from germline, CDR1 is SQVTM and CDR2 is ANQGSEA. CDR3 length: 13 amino acids. The V and J genes are TRBV29-1 and TRBJ2-1; D is perhaps TRBD2 (5 bases). The TCR comes from a girl aged 2 to 9 with multiple sclerosis. Source material: blood. In DNA form, the CDR3 reads TGCAGCGTTGATGGGCGCGGGTACAATGAGCAGTTCTTC. This translates into CSVDGRGYNEQFF.